This TCR beta chain derives from a study of lung T cells in sarcoidosis with Löfgren's syndrome. MiXCR, applied by TCRdb to the reads, yields one record per CDR3 protein. The sample shows 60,000 to 65,000 distinct CDR3 sequences, approximately 22% of them seen only once. Findings and caveats of the study: Paired TRAV12-1/TRBV2 TCRs showed CDR3 homology and preferential pairing. Shared TRAV12-1 and TRBV2 CDR3 motifs were reported across several patients.

Germline CDR1 SGHTA, CDR2 FQGNSA. This CDR3 comprises 16 residues. Worth noting for this clonotype: Its antigen is unidentified. Its ends do not fully match the called genes, so a read error is possible.

The rearrangement links TRBV7-2 to TRBJ2-7; TRBD2 agrees at 8 bases. The origin of this receptor is a human donor with sarcoidosis (Löfgren's syndrome or another form), or a control subject (not recorded which). Sequenced material: CD4+ T cells from PBMCs. The CDR3 region is CASSQSAGVRPYGQYF. The DNA of the CDR3 is TGTGCCAGCAGCCAATCAGCGGGAGTGAGGCCCTACGGGCAGTACTTC.